This note documents a single T cell receptor beta chain sequence. Its antigen is unknown. Sequencing was performed with immunoSEQ multiplex PCR; in TCRdb, only in-frame clones are kept and a portion is missing. The sample has about 50,000 clones, about 80% seen once. This sample is drawn from a study of a mutant IDH1 vaccine in newly diagnosed glioma. Trimming took off 4 bases at V and 4 bases at J, with 22 bases between the two ends. Germline assignment: CDR1 SQVTM and CDR2 ANQGSEA. The length of the CDR3 is 16 residues. Time point of the sample: week 5, during vaccination. Vaccination used 300 ug of mutant IDH1 20-mer peptide per dose, with topical imiquimod.

The clonotype originates from a woman between 50 and 59 years old with glioma. The V gene is TRBV29-1, the J gene TRBJ1-2; no clear D. The material was PBMCs, obtained from a glioma patient whose treatment included an IDH1 peptide vaccine. The CDR3 spells CSVVETSATRSYGYTF. CDR3 nucleotides: TGCAGCGTTGTGGAAACAAGTGCAACGAGGAGCTATGGCTACACCTTC. Combining the CDR3 with reference TRBV29-1 and TRBJ1-2 gives the whole variable domain SAVISQKPSRDICQRGTSLTIQCQVDSQVTMMFWYRQQPGQSLTLIATANQGSEATYESGFVIDKFPISRPNLTFSTLTVSNMSPEDSSIYLCSVVETSATRSYGYTFGSGTRLTVV.